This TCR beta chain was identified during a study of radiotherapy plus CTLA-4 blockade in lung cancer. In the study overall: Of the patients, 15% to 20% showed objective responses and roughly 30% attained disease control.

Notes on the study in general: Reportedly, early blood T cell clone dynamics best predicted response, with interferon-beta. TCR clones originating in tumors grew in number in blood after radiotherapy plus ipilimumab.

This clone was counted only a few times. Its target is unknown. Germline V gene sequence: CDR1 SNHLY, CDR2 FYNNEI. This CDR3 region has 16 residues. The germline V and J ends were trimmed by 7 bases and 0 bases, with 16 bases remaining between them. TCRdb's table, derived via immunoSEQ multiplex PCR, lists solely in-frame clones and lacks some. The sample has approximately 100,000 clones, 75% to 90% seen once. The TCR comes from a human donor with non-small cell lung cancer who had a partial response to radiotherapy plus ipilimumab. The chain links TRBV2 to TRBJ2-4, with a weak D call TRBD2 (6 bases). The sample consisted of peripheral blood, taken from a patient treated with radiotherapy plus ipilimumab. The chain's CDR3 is CASKFGGALAKNIQYF. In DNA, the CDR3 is TGTGCCAGCAAGTTTGGAGGGGCACTAGCCAAAAACATTCAGTACTTC.